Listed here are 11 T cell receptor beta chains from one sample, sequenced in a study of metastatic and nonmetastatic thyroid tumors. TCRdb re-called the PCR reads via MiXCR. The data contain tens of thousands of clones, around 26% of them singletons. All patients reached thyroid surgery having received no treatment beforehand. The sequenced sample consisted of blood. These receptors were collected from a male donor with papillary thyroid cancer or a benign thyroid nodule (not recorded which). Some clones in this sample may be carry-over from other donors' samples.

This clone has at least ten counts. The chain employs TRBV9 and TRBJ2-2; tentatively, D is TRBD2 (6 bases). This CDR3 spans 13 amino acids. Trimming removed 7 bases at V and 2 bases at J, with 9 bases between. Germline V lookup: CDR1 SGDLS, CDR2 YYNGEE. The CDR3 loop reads CASGGANTGELFF. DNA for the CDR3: TGTGCCAGCGGAGGGGCAAACACCGGGGAGCTGTTTTTT.

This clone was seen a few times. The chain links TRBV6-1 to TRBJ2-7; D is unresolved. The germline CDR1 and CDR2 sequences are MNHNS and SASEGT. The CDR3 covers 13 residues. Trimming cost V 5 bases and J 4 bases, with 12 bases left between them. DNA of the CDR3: TGTGCCAGCAGTATCAGGACGACTTACGAGCAGTACTTC. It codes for CASSIRTTYEQYF.

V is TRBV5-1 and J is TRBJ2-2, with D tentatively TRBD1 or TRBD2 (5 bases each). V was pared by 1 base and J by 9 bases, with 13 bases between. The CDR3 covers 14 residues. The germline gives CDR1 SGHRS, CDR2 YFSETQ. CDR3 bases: TGCGCCAGCAGCTTGAGGGGAGAAGTCTGGGAGCTGTTTTTT. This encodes CASSLRGEVWELFF.

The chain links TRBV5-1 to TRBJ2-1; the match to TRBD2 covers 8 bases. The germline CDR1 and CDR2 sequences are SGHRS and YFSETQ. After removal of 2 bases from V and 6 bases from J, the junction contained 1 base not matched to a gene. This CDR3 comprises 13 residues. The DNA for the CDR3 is TGCGCCAGCAGCTTCGGGACTAGCAATGAGCAGTTCTTC. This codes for CASSFGTSNEQFF.

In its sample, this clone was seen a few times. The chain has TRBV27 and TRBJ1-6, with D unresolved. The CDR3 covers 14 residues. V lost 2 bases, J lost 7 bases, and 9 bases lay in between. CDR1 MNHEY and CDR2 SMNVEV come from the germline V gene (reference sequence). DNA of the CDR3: TGTGCCAGCAGTTTAAGGCAGAGCAATTCACCCCTCCACTTT. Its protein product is CASSLRQSNSPLHF.

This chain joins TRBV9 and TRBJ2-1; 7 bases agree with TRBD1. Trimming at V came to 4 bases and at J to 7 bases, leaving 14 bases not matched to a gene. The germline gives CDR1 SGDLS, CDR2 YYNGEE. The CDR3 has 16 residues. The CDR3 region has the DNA TGTGCCAGCAGCAAACTCCACTCGGACAGGTCGAATGAGCAGTTCTTC. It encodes CASSKLHSDRSNEQFF.

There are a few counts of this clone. In nucleotides, the CDR3 is TGTGCCAGCTCGGTATCGGCAGGGGGTAGTACTTGGGAGCTGTTTTTT. It yields the protein CASSVSAGGSTWELFF. The chain uses TRBV2 and TRBJ2-2; 7 bases line up with TRBD1. The V and J ends lost 8 bases and 9 bases, in that order; junction bases with no gene match: 18. The CDR3 runs 16 residues. Germline values: CDR1 SNHLY, CDR2 FYNNEI.

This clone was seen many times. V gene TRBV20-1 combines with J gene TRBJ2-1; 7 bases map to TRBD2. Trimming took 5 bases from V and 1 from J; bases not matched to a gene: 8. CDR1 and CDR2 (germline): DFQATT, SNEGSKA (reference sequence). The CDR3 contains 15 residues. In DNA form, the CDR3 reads TGCAGTGCTCCCGGACTAGTTGGTTCCTACAATGAGCAGTTCTTC. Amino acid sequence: CSAPGLVGSYNEQFF.

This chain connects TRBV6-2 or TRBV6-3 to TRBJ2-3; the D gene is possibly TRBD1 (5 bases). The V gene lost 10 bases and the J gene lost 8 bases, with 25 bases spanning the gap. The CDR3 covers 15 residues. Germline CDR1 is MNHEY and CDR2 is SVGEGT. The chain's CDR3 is CAIIGMDITRATQYF. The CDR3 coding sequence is TGTGCCATCATTGGGATGGATATTACCAGGGCTACGCAGTATTTT.

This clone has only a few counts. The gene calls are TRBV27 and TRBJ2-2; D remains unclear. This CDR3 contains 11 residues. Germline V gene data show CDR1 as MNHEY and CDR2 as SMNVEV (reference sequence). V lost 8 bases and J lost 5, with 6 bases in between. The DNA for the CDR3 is TGTGCCAGCGCATGGACCGGGGAGCTGTTTTTT. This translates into CASAWTGELFF.

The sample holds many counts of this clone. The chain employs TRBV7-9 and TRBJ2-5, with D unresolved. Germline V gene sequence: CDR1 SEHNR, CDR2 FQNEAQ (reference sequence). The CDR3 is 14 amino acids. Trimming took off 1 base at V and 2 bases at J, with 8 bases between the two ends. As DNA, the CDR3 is TGTGCCAGCAGCTTAGATGGCGGTCAAGAGACCCAGTACTTC. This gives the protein CASSLDGGQETQYF. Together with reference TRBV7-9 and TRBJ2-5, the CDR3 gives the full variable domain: DTGVSQNPRHKITKRGQNVTFRCDPISEHNRLYWYRQTLGQGPEFLTYFQNEAQLEKSRLLSDRFSAERPKGSFSTLEIQRTEQGDSAMYLCASSLDGGQETQYFGPGTRLLVL.